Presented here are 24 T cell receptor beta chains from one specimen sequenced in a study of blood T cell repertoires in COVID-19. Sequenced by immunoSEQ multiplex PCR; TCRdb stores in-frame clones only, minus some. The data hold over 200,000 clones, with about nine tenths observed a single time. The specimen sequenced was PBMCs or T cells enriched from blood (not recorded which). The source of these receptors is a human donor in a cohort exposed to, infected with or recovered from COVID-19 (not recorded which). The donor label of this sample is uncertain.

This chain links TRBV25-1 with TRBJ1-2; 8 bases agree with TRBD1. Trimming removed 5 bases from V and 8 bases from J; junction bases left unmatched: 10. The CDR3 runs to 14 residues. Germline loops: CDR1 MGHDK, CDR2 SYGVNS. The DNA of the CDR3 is TGTGCCAGCAGTTTGGACAGGGCCTTAGGGGGCTACACCTTC. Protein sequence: CASSLDRALGGYTF.

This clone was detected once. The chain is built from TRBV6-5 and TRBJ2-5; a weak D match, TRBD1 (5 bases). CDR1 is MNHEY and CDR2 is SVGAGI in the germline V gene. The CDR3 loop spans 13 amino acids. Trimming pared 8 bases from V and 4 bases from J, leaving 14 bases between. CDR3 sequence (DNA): TGTGCCAGCCGCTTCCGACAGCCAGAGACCCAGTACTTC. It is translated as CASRFRQPETQYF.

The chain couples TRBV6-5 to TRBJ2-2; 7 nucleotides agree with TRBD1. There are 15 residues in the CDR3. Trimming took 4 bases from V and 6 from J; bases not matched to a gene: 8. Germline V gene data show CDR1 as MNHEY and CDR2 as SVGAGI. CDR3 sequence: CASSSFDRVSGELFF. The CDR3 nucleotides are TGTGCCAGCAGTTCCTTCGACAGGGTGTCCGGGGAGCTGTTTTTT.

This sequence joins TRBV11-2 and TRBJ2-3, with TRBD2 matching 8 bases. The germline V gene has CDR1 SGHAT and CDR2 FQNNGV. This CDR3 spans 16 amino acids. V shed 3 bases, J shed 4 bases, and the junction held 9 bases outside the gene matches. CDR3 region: CASSFLRGGGSDTQYF. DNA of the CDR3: TGTGCCAGCAGCTTTCTACGGGGGGGCGGGTCAGATACGCAGTATTTT.

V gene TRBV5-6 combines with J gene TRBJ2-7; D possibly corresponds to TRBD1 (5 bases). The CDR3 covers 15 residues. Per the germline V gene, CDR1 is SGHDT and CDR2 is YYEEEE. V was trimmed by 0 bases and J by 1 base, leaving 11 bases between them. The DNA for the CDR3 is TGTGCCAGCAGCTTGGCTCCAGGGAATTCCTACGAGCAGTACTTC. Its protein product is CASSLAPGNSYEQYF.

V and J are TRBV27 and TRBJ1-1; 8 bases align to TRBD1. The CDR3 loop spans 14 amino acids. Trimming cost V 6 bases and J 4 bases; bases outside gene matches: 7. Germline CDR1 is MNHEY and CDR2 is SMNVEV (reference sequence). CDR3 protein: CASSLTGESTEAFF. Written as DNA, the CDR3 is TGTGCCAGCAGCCTGACAGGGGAAAGCACTGAAGCTTTCTTT.

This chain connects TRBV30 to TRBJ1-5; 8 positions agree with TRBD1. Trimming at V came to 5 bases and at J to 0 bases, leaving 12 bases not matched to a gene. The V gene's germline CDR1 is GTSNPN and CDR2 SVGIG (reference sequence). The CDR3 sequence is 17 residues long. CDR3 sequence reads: CAWGRGTGSFSNQPQHF. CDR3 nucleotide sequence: TGTGCCTGGGGGAGAGGGACAGGTTCGTTTAGCAATCAGCCCCAGCATTTT.

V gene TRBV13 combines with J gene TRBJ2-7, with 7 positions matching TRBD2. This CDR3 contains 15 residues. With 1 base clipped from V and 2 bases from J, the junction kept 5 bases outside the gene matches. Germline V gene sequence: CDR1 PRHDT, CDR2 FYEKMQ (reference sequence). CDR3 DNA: TGTGCCAGCAGCTTAGTAGGCGGGGGAACCTACGAGCAGTACTTC. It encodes CASSLVGGGTYEQYF.

CDR3 residues: CASSYGRVNYGYTF. In DNA, the CDR3 is TGTGCCAGCAGTTACGGCAGGGTAAACTATGGCTACACCTTC. This rearrangement joins TRBV6-2 or TRBV6-3 to TRBJ1-2, with D possibly TRBD1 on 5 matching bases. CDR3 length: 14 amino acids. V dropped 2 bases and J dropped 2 bases, with 9 bases sitting between them. Germline-derived CDR1 and CDR2 are MNHEY and SVGEGT.

The CDR3 reads CASSDPGQAANYGYTF. CDR3 nucleotide sequence: TGTGCCAGCAGCGATCCGGGACAGGCTGCTAACTATGGCTACACCTTC. This sequence joins TRBV7-9 and TRBJ1-2; 8 positions match TRBD1. There are 16 residues in the CDR3. The ends lost 5 bases at V and 0 bases at J; junction bases unmatched: 8. Germline CDR1 reads SEHNR; CDR2 reads FQNEAQ (reference sequence).

The CDR3 loop is CASSLMLLARVNEQFF. As DNA, the CDR3 is TGTGCCAGCAGCTTGATGTTACTAGCCCGGGTTAATGAGCAGTTCTTC. The chain uses TRBV11-1 and TRBJ2-1; maybe TRBD2 (6 bases). The length of the CDR3 is 16 residues. Germline CDR1 SGHAT, CDR2 FQDESV (reference sequence). The V gene lost 3 bases and the J gene lost 7 bases, with 19 bases spanning the gap.

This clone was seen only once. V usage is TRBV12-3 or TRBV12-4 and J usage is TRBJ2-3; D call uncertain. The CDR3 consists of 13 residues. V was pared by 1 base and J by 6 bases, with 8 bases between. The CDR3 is CASSLGRSDTQYF. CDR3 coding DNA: TGTGCCAGCAGTTTAGGGAGAAGTGATACGCAGTATTTT.

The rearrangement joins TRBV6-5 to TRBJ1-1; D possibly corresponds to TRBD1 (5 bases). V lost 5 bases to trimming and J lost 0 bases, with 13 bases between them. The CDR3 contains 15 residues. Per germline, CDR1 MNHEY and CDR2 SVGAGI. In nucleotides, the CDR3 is TGTGCCAGCAGTCCCCTGGGGCAATTGAACACTGAAGCTTTCTTT. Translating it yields CASSPLGQLNTEAFF.

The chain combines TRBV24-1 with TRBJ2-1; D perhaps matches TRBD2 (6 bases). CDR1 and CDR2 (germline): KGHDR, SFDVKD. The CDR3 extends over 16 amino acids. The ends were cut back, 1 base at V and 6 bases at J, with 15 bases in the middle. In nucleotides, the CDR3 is TGTGCCACCAGTGATTTCAGGGACCGGGGGTCCAATGAGCAGTTCTTC. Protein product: CATSDFRDRGSNEQFF.

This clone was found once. CDR3: CASSHRGASDTQYF. As DNA, the CDR3 is TGTGCCAGCAGCCACCGGGGTGCGTCAGATACGCAGTATTTT. The chain has TRBV5-4 and TRBJ2-3; tentatively, D is TRBD2 (5 bases). V was trimmed by 4 bases and J by 4 bases, leaving 13 bases between them. This CDR3 has 14 amino acids. The germline gives CDR1 SGHNT, CDR2 YYREEE (reference sequence).

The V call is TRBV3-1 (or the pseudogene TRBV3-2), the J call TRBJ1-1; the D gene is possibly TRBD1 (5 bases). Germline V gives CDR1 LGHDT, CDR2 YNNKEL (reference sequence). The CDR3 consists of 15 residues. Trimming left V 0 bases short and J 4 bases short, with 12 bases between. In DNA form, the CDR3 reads TGTGCCAGCAGCCAAGATCACAGGTCCCTCACTGAAGCTTTCTTT. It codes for CASSQDHRSLTEAFF.

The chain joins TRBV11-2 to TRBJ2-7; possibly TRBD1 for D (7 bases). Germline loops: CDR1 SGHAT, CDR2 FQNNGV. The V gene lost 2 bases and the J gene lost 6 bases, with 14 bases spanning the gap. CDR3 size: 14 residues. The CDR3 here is CASSLQGQGGEQYF. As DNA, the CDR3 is TGTGCCAGCAGCTTACAGGGGCAGGGGGGCGAGCAGTACTTC.

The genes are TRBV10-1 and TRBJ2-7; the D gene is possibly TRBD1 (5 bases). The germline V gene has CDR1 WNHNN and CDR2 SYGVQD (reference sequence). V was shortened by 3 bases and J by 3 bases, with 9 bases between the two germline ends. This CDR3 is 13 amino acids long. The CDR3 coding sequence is TGCGCCAGCAGTGATGGGGCACGCTACGAGCAGTACTTC. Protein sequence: CASSDGARYEQYF.

As DNA, the CDR3 is TGTGCCAGTAGTATTCCAATTGGGGCAAACACCGGGGAGCTGTTTTTT. Its protein product is CASSIPIGANTGELFF. The chain couples TRBV19 to TRBJ2-2; tentatively, D is TRBD1 (5 bases). Between the trimmed V and J ends, which lost 3 bases and 2 bases, there was a span of 13 bases. This CDR3 spans 16 amino acids. Looked up from germline, CDR1 is LNHDA and CDR2 is SQIVND (reference sequence).

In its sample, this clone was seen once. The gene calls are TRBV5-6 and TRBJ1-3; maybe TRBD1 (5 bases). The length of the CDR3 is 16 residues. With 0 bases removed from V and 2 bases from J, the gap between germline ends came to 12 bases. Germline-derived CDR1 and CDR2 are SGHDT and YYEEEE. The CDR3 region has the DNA TGTGCCAGCAGCTTGGCCGGAGGGGCGGCTGGAAACACCATATATTTT. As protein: CASSLAGGAAGNTIYF.

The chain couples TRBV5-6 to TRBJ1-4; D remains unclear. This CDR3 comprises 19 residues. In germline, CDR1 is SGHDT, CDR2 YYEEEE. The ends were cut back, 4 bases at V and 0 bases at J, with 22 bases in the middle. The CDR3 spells CASSRDVGGRLATNEKLFF. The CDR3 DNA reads TGTGCCAGCAGCAGAGACGTGGGTGGGAGGCTCGCAACTAATGAAAAACTGTTTTTT.

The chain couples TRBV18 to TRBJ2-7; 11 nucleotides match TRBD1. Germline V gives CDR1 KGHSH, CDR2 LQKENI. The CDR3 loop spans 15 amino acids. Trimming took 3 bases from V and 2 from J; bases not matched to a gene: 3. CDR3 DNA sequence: TGTGCCAGCTCACCCGGGACAGGGGGTACCTACGAGCAGTACTTC. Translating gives CASSPGTGGTYEQYF.

DNA for the CDR3: TGTGCCAGCAGCCAAGGGGGGCGGGACATTCAGTACTTC. This encodes CASSQGGRDIQYF. The chain links TRBV14 to TRBJ2-4; tentative D call: TRBD1 (6 bases). The ends were cut back, 1 base at V and 8 bases at J, with 9 bases in the middle. In germline, CDR1 is SGHDN, CDR2 FVKESK. The CDR3 runs 13 residues. The full variable domain, its missing parts supplied by reference TRBV14 and TRBJ2-4, is EAGVTQFPSHSVIEKGQTVTLRCDPISGHDNLYWYRRVMGKEIKFLLHFVKESKQDESGMPNNRFLAERTGGTYSTLKVQPAELEDSGVYFCASSQGGRDIQYFGAGTRLSVL.

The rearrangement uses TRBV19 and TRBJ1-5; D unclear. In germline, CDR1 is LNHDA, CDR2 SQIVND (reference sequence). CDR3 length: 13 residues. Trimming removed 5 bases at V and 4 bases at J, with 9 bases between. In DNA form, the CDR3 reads TGTGCCAGTAGTTGGGAGGAAAATCAGCCCCAGCATTTT. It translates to CASSWEENQPQHF.